The rows below give T cell receptor beta chains drawn from one sample of a study of radiotherapy plus CTLA-4 blockade in lung cancer. Data came from immunoSEQ multiplex PCR; TCRdb stores just in-frame clones and leaves some out. The repertoire holds 57,000 or so clones, with roughly 80% as singletons. The starting material was peripheral blood, obtained from a patient treated with radiotherapy plus ipilimumab. The receptors shown here come from a human donor with non-small cell lung cancer who had a complete response to radiotherapy plus ipilimumab. Both conserved end residues are trimmed from each CDR3. Fields, in order: J gene, V gene, CDR3 protein.

j_gene: TRBJ1-1
v_gene: TRBV7-6
CDR3aa: ASSLGVRTEAF

j_gene: TRBJ2-2
v_gene: TRBV11-2
CDR3aa: ASSPPGTINTGELF

j_gene: TRBJ1-5
v_gene: TRBV27
CDR3aa: ASSSRGSNLEGNQPQH

j_gene: TRBJ2-2
v_gene: TRBV5-1
CDR3aa: ASSSTTGGAGALF

j_gene: TRBJ2-1
v_gene: TRBV6-4
CDR3aa: ASSDPFQDRRSLYNEQF

j_gene: TRBJ1-1
v_gene: TRBV18
CDR3aa: ASSPPSVDGTEAF

j_gene: TRBJ1-2
v_gene: TRBV7-7
CDR3aa: ASSLGGIYYGYT

j_gene: TRBJ2-3
v_gene: TRBV6-5
CDR3aa: ASSYPQGGLDTQY

j_gene: TRBJ1-2
v_gene: TRBV7-2
CDR3aa: ASSTRKATAELGYT

j_gene: TRBJ2-3
v_gene: TRBV18
CDR3aa: ASSPPGRIVSSTDTQY

j_gene: TRBJ2-1
v_gene: TRBV18
CDR3aa: ASSPPRQGAINEQF

j_gene: TRBJ1-1
v_gene: TRBV5-8
CDR3aa: ASSWTTSSYMNTEAF

j_gene: TRBJ2-1
v_gene: TRBV14
CDR3aa: ASSQYLAGDEQF

j_gene: TRBJ2-3
v_gene: TRBV19
CDR3aa: ASSIRLTSKDTQY

j_gene: TRBJ1-2
v_gene: TRBV11-3
CDR3aa: ASSVTGTNYGYT

j_gene: TRBJ2-3
v_gene: TRBV7-9
CDR3aa: ASSLGAGGPITDTQY

j_gene: TRBJ1-2
v_gene: TRBV29-1
CDR3aa: SLLPVLAGVLGYT

j_gene: TRBJ2-5
v_gene: TRBV15
CDR3aa: ATSKLDSQETQY

j_gene: TRBJ1-3
v_gene: TRBV10-1
CDR3aa: ASSESGGPIY

j_gene: TRBJ2-5
v_gene: TRBV7-9
CDR3aa: ASSFRGSGGRETQY

j_gene: TRBJ1-1
v_gene: TRBV11-2
CDR3aa: ASSLDGRINTEAF

j_gene: TRBJ1-4
v_gene: TRBV18
CDR3aa: ASSRDRKGMNEKLF

j_gene: TRBJ2-1
v_gene: TRBV27
CDR3aa: ASSVDRFGQF

j_gene: TRBJ1-2
v_gene: TRBV18
CDR3aa: ASSYRGEYYT

j_gene: TRBJ1-2
v_gene: TRBV10-3
CDR3aa: AIMEPADYGYT

j_gene: TRBJ1-1
v_gene: TRBV30
CDR3aa: AWSGQGNTEAF

j_gene: TRBJ1-1
v_gene: TRBV7-2
CDR3aa: ASSLGEGRVPEAF

j_gene: TRBJ2-3
v_gene: TRBV4-1
CDR3aa: ASSQDPGGISTDTQY

j_gene: TRBJ1-1
v_gene: TRBV6-5
CDR3aa: ASRTGGSAF

j_gene: TRBJ1-3
v_gene: TRBV9
CDR3aa: ASSVGGFTSGNTIY

j_gene: TRBJ2-3
v_gene: TRBV18
CDR3aa: ASSRLLGSTDTQY

j_gene: TRBJ2-3
v_gene: TRBV7-9
CDR3aa: ASISTGSGTDTQY

j_gene: TRBJ2-2
v_gene: TRBV6-5
CDR3aa: ASRGQGNTGELF

j_gene: TRBJ2-1
v_gene: TRBV11-3
CDR3aa: ASSLAGTIRNEQF

j_gene: TRBJ2-5
v_gene: TRBV6-1
CDR3aa: AGGTTRETQY

j_gene: TRBJ1-1
v_gene: TRBV6-5
CDR3aa: ASNPAGGRNTEAF

j_gene: TRBJ1-1
v_gene: TRBV9
CDR3aa: ASSVGATAMNTEAF

j_gene: TRBJ2-3
v_gene: TRBV6-6
CDR3aa: ASRTAGVDTQY

j_gene: TRBJ1-6
v_gene: TRBV12-5
CDR3aa: ASGLGQGSSSPLH

j_gene: TRBJ1-3
v_gene: TRBV5-6
CDR3aa: ASSLRNPGTNTIY

j_gene: TRBJ1-5
v_gene: TRBV18
CDR3aa: ASSRGMYQPQH

j_gene: TRBJ2-7
v_gene: TRBV11-2
CDR3aa: ASSPFSYEQY

j_gene: TRBJ2-1
v_gene: TRBV4-3
CDR3aa: ASSQVFNRGRNEQF

j_gene: TRBJ1-4
v_gene: TRBV30
CDR3aa: AWSVRGVEKLF

j_gene: TRBJ1-6
v_gene: TRBV5-4
CDR3aa: ASSLEGYIRGSPLH

j_gene: TRBJ1-4
v_gene: TRBV29-1
CDR3aa: SVGGAGANEKLF

j_gene: TRBJ2-2
v_gene: TRBV2
CDR3aa: ASSEGRTSTGELF

j_gene: TRBJ2-2
v_gene: TRBV2
CDR3aa: ASSRSGTPNTGELF

j_gene: TRBJ1-6
v_gene: TRBV9
CDR3aa: ASSGGQGARSPLH